The 12 T cell receptor beta chains reported below all come from one sample, sequenced in a study of T cell responses to AZD1222 COVID-19 vaccine. Repertoires were generated with immunoSEQ multiplex PCR, while TCRdb's copy carries only in-frame clones and drops some. The sample has some 120,000 clones; more than 70% are singletons. This specimen was peripheral blood, taken 28 days after the second AZD1222 dose. These receptors came from an adult who received the AZD1222 COVID-19 vaccine.

Only one count was recorded for this clone. The CDR3 DNA follows: TGTGCCTGGAGTCTCAGGACAGGGCGTGGGGAGACCCAGTACTTC. Residues: CAWSLRTGRGETQYF. This chain links TRBV30 with TRBJ2-5, with 8 bases aligning to TRBD1. This CDR3 has 15 amino acids. Germline V gene sequence: CDR1 GTSNPN, CDR2 SVGIG (reference sequence). The V and J ends lost 2 bases and 5 bases, in that order; junction bases with no gene match: 10.

This chain links TRBV15 with TRBJ2-1; D unresolved. Trimming cost V 3 bases and J 7 bases, with 19 bases left between them. Germline V gene lookup returns CDR1 LNHNV and CDR2 YYDKDF (reference sequence). This CDR3 has 16 residues. CDR3 sequence: CATSSGARATRNEQFF. In DNA form, the CDR3 reads TGTGCCACCAGCAGCGGAGCTCGGGCAACGAGGAATGAGCAGTTCTTC.

The chain uses TRBV5-4 and TRBJ1-1; 9 positions agree with TRBD1. The V gene's germline CDR1 is SGHNT and CDR2 YYREEE (reference sequence). This CDR3 contains 16 residues. With V trimmed by 3 bases and J by 5 bases, 11 bases remained unmatched. CDR3 sequence reads: CASSSTGTGSQTEAFF. The CDR3 DNA sequence: TGTGCCAGCAGCTCGACCGGGACAGGGAGTCAAACTGAAGCTTTCTTT.

The chain employs TRBV6-5 and TRBJ1-4; possible D gene TRBD1, 6 bases. Trimming left V 6 bases short and J 6 bases short, with 14 bases between. This CDR3 spans 14 amino acids. Germline CDR1 MNHEY, CDR2 SVGAGI. The CDR3 DNA is TGTGCCAGCAGCGAGTCAGGGGAGTATGAAAAACTGTTTTTT. The encoded protein is CASSESGEYEKLFF.

The J gene is TRBJ1-5, the V gene TRBV18; a possible D gene is TRBD1 (5 bases). Germline CDR1 is KGHSH and CDR2 is LQKENI. This CDR3 contains 16 residues. Trimming left V 0 bases short and J 4 bases short, with 13 bases between. The CDR3: CASSPPGPQGNQPQHF. The CDR3 DNA sequence: TGTGCCAGCTCACCACCCGGACCCCAGGGTAATCAGCCCCAGCATTTT.

The chain combines TRBV10-1 with TRBJ2-3; 8 nucleotides line up with TRBD2. Germline loops: CDR1 WNHNN, CDR2 SYGVQD (reference sequence). The V segment lost 4 bases and the J segment 5 bases; nucleotides outside the gene matches: 17. The CDR3 extends over 18 amino acids. The CDR3 region has the DNA TGCGCCAGCAGTGCAAAAGGCACTAGCGGTTCAATTAGAGATACGCAGTATTTT. The encoded protein is CASSAKGTSGSIRDTQYF.

The V call is TRBV2, the J call TRBJ1-5, with D unresolved. V was clipped by 6 bases and J by 10 bases, with 13 bases between them. Looked up from germline, CDR1 is SNHLY and CDR2 is FYNNEI. This CDR3 spans 12 amino acids. The CDR3 sequence: CASRAVISPQHF. The CDR3 coding sequence is TGTGCCAGCAGGGCAGTTATCAGCCCCCAGCATTTT.

V and J are TRBV6-6 and TRBJ1-2; D perhaps matches TRBD1 (6 bases). This CDR3 is built from 14 residues. CDR1 and CDR2 from the germline V gene are MNHNY and SVGAGI (reference sequence). V lost 5 bases, J lost 4 bases, and 14 bases lay in between. The CDR3 reads CASSTSGAGYGYTF. CDR3 DNA: TGTGCCAGCAGTACTTCAGGGGCTGGCTATGGCTACACCTTC.

In nucleotides, the CDR3 is TGTGCCAGCAGCCGGGGACAGGGCTTTGAAGCTTTCTTT. Amino acid sequence: CASSRGQGFEAFF. J is TRBJ1-1 and V is TRBV7-2, with 9 positions matching TRBD1. The J segment lost 7 bases and the V segment lost 5 bases, leaving 5 bases of the junction unmatched. The CDR3 contains 13 residues. Germline-derived CDR1 and CDR2 are SGHTA and FQGNSA.

The chain employs TRBV2 and TRBJ1-1; weak D call: TRBD1 (5 bases). V lost 7 bases to trimming and J lost 5 bases, with 11 bases between them. The V gene's germline CDR1 is SNHLY and CDR2 FYNNEI. This CDR3 is built from 12 residues. The CDR3 bases are TGTGCCAGCACCATGGGGGATACTGAAGCTTTCTTT. Translated, it gives CASTMGDTEAFF.

The V gene is TRBV7-2, the J gene TRBJ2-1, with a tentative D call TRBD1 (5 bases). The CDR3 spans 16 residues. V was cut by 1 base and J by 9 bases, with 19 bases left in between. The germline gives CDR1 SGHTA, CDR2 FQGNSA. The CDR3 protein is CASSLGGRARLGEQFF. DNA for the CDR3: TGTGCCAGCAGCTTAGGGGGCAGGGCAAGACTTGGTGAGCAGTTCTTC.

This chain links TRBV28 with TRBJ2-2; 8 nucleotides match TRBD2. Losses at the gene ends were 11 bases for V and 6 bases for J; bases not matched to a gene: 14. Germline V lookup: CDR1 MDHEN, CDR2 SYDVKM. This CDR3 region has 15 residues. CDR3 sequence reads: CAGSGQRGQSGELFF. The CDR3 DNA follows: TGTGCCGGGTCGGGGCAGCGGGGGCAATCCGGGGAGCTGTTTTTT.